This T cell receptor beta chain was sequenced during a study of blood T cell repertoires in COVID-19. This clone was seen a handful of times. Original data processing: Reference gene primers were amplified, and this amplification served to estimate nucleated cell counts. The repertoire was sequenced with immunoSEQ multiplex PCR; TCRdb's copy has only in-frame clones and lacks some. The V and J calls and clone size were taken over from that table, and D and trimming were inferred from the DNA. The sample contains around 150,000 clones, around 84% of which appear only once. Trimming cost V 2 bases and J 2 bases; bases outside gene matches: 8. This CDR3 comprises 17 residues. Germline V lookup: CDR1 MGHRA, CDR2 YSYEKL.

The TCR was taken from a man between 65 and 79 years old with acute or convalescent COVID-19. V and J are TRBV4-1 and TRBJ1-2, with TRBD1 matching 10 bases. The material sequenced was peripheral blood. The CDR3 region is CASSQQVTGGANYGYTF. In DNA, the CDR3 is TGCGCCAGCAGCCAACAAGTGACAGGGGGCGCAAACTATGGCTACACCTTC.